These T cell receptor beta chains were read from a single sample in a study of blood T cell repertoires in COVID-19. Measured with immunoSEQ multiplex PCR; TCRdb has only the in-frame clones, and not every one. This table has almost 95,000 clones, approximately 84% appearing once. The sample consisted of peripheral blood. The source of these receptors is a man between 60 and 70 years old with acute or convalescent COVID-19. CDR3s include the opening cysteine and the closing phenylalanine or tryptophan. A D gene is named only where the DNA matches it firmly. Expanded clones are given a class, and other clones once, few, many or no size at all.

- TRBJ1-6 TRBV7-8 - TGTGCCAGCAGCTTAGGGGGGGGAACCTATAATTCACCCCTCCACTTT CASSLGGGTYNSPLHF
- TRBJ2-7 TRBV6-2/TRBV6-3 - TGTGCCAGCAGTTACGGGCAGGTCTACGAGCAGTACTTC CASSYGQVYEQYF
TRBD2 TRBJ2-5 TRBV5-6 - TGTGCCAGCAGCCCCTGGACTAGCGGGGGGGATCGGCAAGAGACCCAGTACTTC CASSPWTSGGDRQETQYF
TRBD2 TRBJ2-3 TRBV10-3 - TGTGCCATCAGTAGGAGCGGGGGGGAAGATACGCAGTATTTT CAISRSGGEDTQYF
TRBD1 TRBJ2-3 TRBV9 - TGTGCCAGCAGCCCCAAGGACAGGGGGCATTCGGATACGCAGTATTTT CASSPKDRGHSDTQYF
TRBD2 TRBJ2-2 TRBV4-1 - TGCGCCAGCAGCCAAGTAGCGGGGGGTCAACAAACCGGGGAGCTGTTTTTT CASSQVAGGQQTGELFF
- TRBJ2-5 TRBV5-4 once TGTGCCAGCAGCCCACAGCTCCCGTACCAAGAGACCCAGTACTTC CASSPQLPYQETQYF
TRBD1 TRBJ1-6 TRBV5-4 once TGTGCCAGCAGCGTCCGGGGGACAGCTAATTCACCCCTCCACTTT CASSVRGTANSPLHF
TRBD1 TRBJ1-2 TRBV3-1/TRBV3-2 - TGTGCCAGCAGCAGAGGACAGGGAGACAACTATGGCTACACCTTC CASSRGQGDNYGYTF
- TRBJ2-7 TRBV24-1 once TGTGCCACCAGTGCCCCCCTCCAGGGGACCCAGATCTACGAGCAGTACTTC CATSAPLQGTQIYEQYF
- TRBJ1-1 TRBV28 - TGTGCCAGCAGTTCCTCAGGGAACACTGAAGCTTTCTTT CASSSSGNTEAFF
- TRBJ1-6 TRBV7-3 once TGTGCCAGCAGACCAGGAGCAGGGGTGAATTCACCCCTCCACTTT CASRPGAGVNSPLHF
- TRBJ1-2 TRBV9 - TGTGCCAGCAGCGTAACCCGACAGGACTATGGCTACACCTTC CASSVTRQDYGYTF
TRBD1 TRBJ2-7 TRBV27 - TGTGCCAGCAGACCGACAGGGGCCTACGAGCAGTACTTC CASRPTGAYEQYF
- TRBJ1-3 TRBV19 - TGTGCCAGTAGTCTCGGGACTTACTCTGGAAACACCATATATTTT CASSLGTYSGNTIYF
TRBD1 TRBJ2-3 TRBV4-3 - TGCGCCAGCAGCCATTCGGACAGGGCGGTCACAGATACGCAGTATTTT CASSHSDRAVTDTQYF
- TRBJ2-5 TRBV7-3 - TGTGCCAGCAGCCCCCCCAGCGTATGGTACTTC CASSPPSVWYF
- TRBJ1-5 TRBV4-3 - TGCGCCAGCAGCCAAGACCCGGGTCAGCCCCAGCATTTT CASSQDPGQPQHF
TRBD2 TRBJ2-1 TRBV2 few TGTGCCAGCAGTGAATGGCGGGGGGCCTATGAGCAGTTCTTC CASSEWRGAYEQFF
TRBD1 TRBJ1-4 TRBV4-1 - TGCGCCAGCAGCCAGTGGACAGGGGAGTATGAAAAACTGTTTTTT CASSQWTGEYEKLFF
TRBD1 TRBJ1-6 TRBV3-1/TRBV3-2 - TGTGCCAGCAGCCCAACCGACAGGGAGAATTCACCCCTCCACTTT CASSPTDRENSPLHF
- TRBJ1-3 TRBV7-8 - TGTGCCAGCAGCTTAACTACCTCTGGAAACACCATATATTTT CASSLTTSGNTIYF
TRBD1 TRBJ2-1 TRBV6-5 - TGTGCCAGCAGATTGGACAGGAGCTACAATGAGCAGTTCTTC CASRLDRSYNEQFF
TRBD1 TRBJ1-1 TRBV19 - TGTGCCAGTAGTCCCTGGACAGGGTCTACTGAAGCTTTCTTT CASSPWTGSTEAFF
- TRBJ2-7 TRBV12-3/TRBV12-4 few TGTGCCAGCAGTGTCCGTTCCTACGAGCAGTACTTC CASSVRSYEQYF
- TRBJ1-2 TRBV19 - TGTGCCAGTAGTAATCGACAGGTGGCTAACTATGGCTACACCTTC CASSNRQVANYGYTF
TRBD1 TRBJ1-5 TRBV24-1 - TGTGCCACCAGTGATAGAGGGACAGGGAATCAGCCCCAGCATTTT CATSDRGTGNQPQHF
TRBD1 TRBJ1-5 TRBV2 - TGTGCCAGCCAGGGACAGGGAATAAGCCAGCCCCAGCATTTT CASQGQGISQPQHF
TRBD1 TRBJ1-4 TRBV11-2 - TGTGCCAGCAGCTTAGGTCGGACAGGACTTCAGGGTAATGAAAAACTGTTTTTT CASSLGRTGLQGNEKLFF
TRBD1 TRBJ1-1 TRBV7-8 - TGTGCCAGCAGCGTCGTTGAGGACAGGGGGCCGGGCACTGAAGCTTTCTTT CASSVVEDRGPGTEAFF
TRBD1 TRBJ2-6 TRBV5-1 once TGCGCCAGCAGCTTGTTTGGGACAGGACTCTCTGGGGCCAACGTCCTGACTTTC CASSLFGTGLSGANVLTF
- TRBJ2-7 TRBV7-8 - TGTGCCAGCATCGAAGCCAGGGGCTCCTACGAGCAGTACTTC CASIEARGSYEQYF
- TRBJ1-1 TRBV9 - TGTGCCAGCAGCGTAGCTGGGGGCACCACTGAAGCTTTCTTT CASSVAGGTTEAFF
TRBD1 TRBJ1-5 TRBV19 - TGTGCCAGTAGGTGGACAGGGGGCAGCAATCAGCCCCAGCATTTT CASRWTGGSNQPQHF
- TRBJ2-7 TRBV27 - TGTGCCAGCAGTTTATTACGGGAGACCTACGAGCAGTACTTC CASSLLRETYEQYF
TRBD1 TRBJ1-2 TRBV4-1 - TGCGCCAGCAGCCAAGGGCCCGGGACAGGGTATCGTGGCTACACCTTC CASSQGPGTGYRGYTF
- TRBJ1-2 TRBV24-1 - TGTGCCACCAGTGACAGGACGCCAGGGTCGGACTATGGCTACACCTTC CATSDRTPGSDYGYTF
- TRBJ1-6 TRBV7-2 - TGTGCCAGCAGCTTAGCCGGGAACTCCTATAATTCACCCCTCCACTTT CASSLAGNSYNSPLHF
- TRBJ2-2 TRBV4-1 - TGCGCCAGCAGCCTTTGGACAGAGAGCACCGGGGAGCTGTTTTTT CASSLWTESTGELFF
- TRBJ1-1 TRBV30 once TGTGCCTGGAGCGCGGTCCGGCGGGGGGGCGCTGAAGCTTTCTTT CAWSAVRRGGAEAFF
- TRBJ1-1 TRBV2 - TGTGCCAGCAGAAAAGGGGAAGGGGGCACTGAAGCTTTCTTT CASRKGEGGTEAFF
- TRBJ1-1 TRBV7-2 - TGTGCCAGCAGCTTAGAGAGGACTGAAGCTTTCTTT CASSLERTEAFF
- TRBJ1-1 TRBV27 - TGTGCCAGCAGTGAACAGGGTTTAGGCACTGAAGCTTTCTTT CASSEQGLGTEAFF
TRBD1 TRBJ2-2 TRBV7-6 - TGTGCCAGCAGCTACCGGACAGGGGGGACCGGGGAGCTGTTTTTT CASSYRTGGTGELFF
- TRBJ1-1 TRBV10-3 once TGTGCCATCAGTGCCGACACCAGGAACACTGAAGCTTTCTTT CAISADTRNTEAFF